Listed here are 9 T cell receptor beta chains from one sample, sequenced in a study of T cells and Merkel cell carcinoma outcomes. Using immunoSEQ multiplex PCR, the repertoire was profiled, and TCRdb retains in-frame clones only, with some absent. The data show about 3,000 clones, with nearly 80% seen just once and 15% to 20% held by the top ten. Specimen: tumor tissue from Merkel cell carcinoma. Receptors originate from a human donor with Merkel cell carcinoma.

The CDR3 is CASSATGQGSEQYF. The CDR3 DNA reads TGTGCCAGCAGCGCAACGGGACAGGGATCCGAGCAGTACTTC. The rearrangement uses TRBV9 and TRBJ2-7; 9 bases align to TRBD1. This CDR3 spans 14 amino acids. Germline V gives CDR1 SGDLS, CDR2 YYNGEE. V dropped 3 bases and J dropped 6; count of bases not matched to a gene: 7.

The CDR3 sequence: CASSSLLAGVTGELFF. DNA of the CDR3: TGTGCCAGCAGCTCTTTACTAGCGGGGGTCACCGGGGAGCTGTTTTTT. The chain uses TRBV7-9 and TRBJ2-2; TRBD2 matches 11 bases. Germline V gives CDR1 SEHNR, CDR2 FQNEAQ (reference sequence). Trimming took 4 bases from V and 4 from J; bases not matched to a gene: 5. The CDR3 extends over 16 amino acids.

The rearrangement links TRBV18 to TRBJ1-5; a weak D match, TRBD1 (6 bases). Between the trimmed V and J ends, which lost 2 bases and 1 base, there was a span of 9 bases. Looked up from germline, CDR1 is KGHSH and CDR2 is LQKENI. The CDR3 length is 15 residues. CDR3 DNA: TGTGCCAGCTCACCAAAAACAGGGAGCAATCAGCCCCAGCATTTT. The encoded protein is CASSPKTGSNQPQHF.

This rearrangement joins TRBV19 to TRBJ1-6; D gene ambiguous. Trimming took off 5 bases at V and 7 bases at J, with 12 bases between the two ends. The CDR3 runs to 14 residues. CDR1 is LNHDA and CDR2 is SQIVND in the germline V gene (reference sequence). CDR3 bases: TGTGCCAGTAGTTATGGGGTTTTGAATTCACCCCTCCACTTT. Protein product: CASSYGVLNSPLHF.

CDR3 DNA sequence: TGCGCCAGCAGCCAAGATTTTAACAGTCAAAATGGCTACACCTTC. It specifies CASSQDFNSQNGYTF. The rearrangement uses TRBV4-1 and TRBJ1-2, with unresolved D. V was pared by 0 bases and J by 6 bases, with 14 bases between. CDR3 length equals 15 residues. Germline lookup yields CDR1 MGHRA and CDR2 YSYEKL.

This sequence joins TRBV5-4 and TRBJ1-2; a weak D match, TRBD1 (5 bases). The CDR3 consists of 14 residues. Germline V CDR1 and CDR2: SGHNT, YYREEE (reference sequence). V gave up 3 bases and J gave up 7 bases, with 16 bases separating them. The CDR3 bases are TGTGCCAGCAGCTCCGCGGGGGTAGGGGCTGGCTACACCTTC. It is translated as CASSSAGVGAGYTF.

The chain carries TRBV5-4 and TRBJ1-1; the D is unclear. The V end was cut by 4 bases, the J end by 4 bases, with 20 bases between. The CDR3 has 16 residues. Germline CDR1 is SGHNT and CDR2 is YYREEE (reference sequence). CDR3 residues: CASSVEPRDLSTEAFF. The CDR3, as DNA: TGTGCCAGCAGCGTGGAGCCAAGGGATTTGAGCACTGAAGCTTTCTTT. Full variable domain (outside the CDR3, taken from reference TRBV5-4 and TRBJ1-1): ETGVTQSPTHLIKTRGQQVTLRCSSQSGHNTVSWYQQALGQGPQFIFQYYREEENGRGNFPPRFSGLQFPNYSSELNVNALELDDSALYLCASSVEPRDLSTEAFFGQGTRLTVV.

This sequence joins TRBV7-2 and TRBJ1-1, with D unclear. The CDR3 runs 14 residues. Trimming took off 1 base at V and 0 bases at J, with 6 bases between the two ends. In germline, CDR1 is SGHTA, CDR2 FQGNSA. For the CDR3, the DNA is TGTGCCAGCAGCTTAGGGCCGGTGAACACTGAAGCTTTCTTT. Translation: CASSLGPVNTEAFF.

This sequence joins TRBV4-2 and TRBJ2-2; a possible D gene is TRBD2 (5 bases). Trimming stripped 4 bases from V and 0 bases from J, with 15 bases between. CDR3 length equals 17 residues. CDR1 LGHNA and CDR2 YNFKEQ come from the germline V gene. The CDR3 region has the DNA TGTGCCAGCAGCCCGGGGTCACCGCCGTCGAACACCGGGGAGCTGTTTTTT. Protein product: CASSPGSPPSNTGELFF.